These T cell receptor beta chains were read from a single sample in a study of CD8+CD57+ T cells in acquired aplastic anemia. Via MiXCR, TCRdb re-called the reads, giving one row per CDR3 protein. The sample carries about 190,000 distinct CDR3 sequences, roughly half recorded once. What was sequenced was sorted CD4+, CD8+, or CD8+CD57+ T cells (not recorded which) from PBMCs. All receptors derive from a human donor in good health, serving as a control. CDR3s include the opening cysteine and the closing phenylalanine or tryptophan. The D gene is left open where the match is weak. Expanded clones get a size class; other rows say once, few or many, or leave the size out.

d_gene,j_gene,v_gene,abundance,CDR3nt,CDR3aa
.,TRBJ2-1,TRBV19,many,TGTGCCAGTAGTTCCCCCGGGACACGGGCTTCTCGGGAGCAGTTCTTC,CASSSPGTRASREQFF
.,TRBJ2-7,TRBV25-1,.,TGTGCCAGCAGTGAATATATGACCTACGAGCAGTACTTC,CASSEYMTYEQYF
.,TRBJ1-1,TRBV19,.,TGTGCCAGTAGTAAAAGGACCTCACCGAACACTGAAGCTTTCTTT,CASSKRTSPNTEAFF
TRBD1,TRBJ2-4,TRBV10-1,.,TGCGCCGGCACAGGGACAGGGGGCCTTCAGACCAAGAACATTCAGTACTTC,CAGTGTGGLQTKNIQYF
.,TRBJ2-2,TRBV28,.,TGTGCCAGCAGTTTATTCGCCAGGGCGAACACCGGGGAGCTGTTTTTT,CASSLFARANTGELFF
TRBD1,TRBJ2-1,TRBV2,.,TGTGCCAGCATGGGACAGGGGAGGGATGAGCAGTTCTTC,CASMGQGRDEQFF
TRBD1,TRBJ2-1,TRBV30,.,TGTGCCTGGAGTATCCTACAGGGGATCGGCTCCTACAATGGGCAGTTCTTC,CAWSILQGIGSYNGQFF
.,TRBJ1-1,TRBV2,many,TGTGCCAGCAGTGAAGATTGGAGGGGAACCATCACTGAAGCTTTCTTT,CASSEDWRGTITEAFF
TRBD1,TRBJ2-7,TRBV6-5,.,TGTGCCAGCGCCGTAGGGGACAGCACCTACGAGCAGTACTTC,CASAVGDSTYEQYF
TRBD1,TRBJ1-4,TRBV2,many,TGTGCCAGCAGTGCGGGACAGGATAATGAAAAACTGTTTTTT,CASSAGQDNEKLFF
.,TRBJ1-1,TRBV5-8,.,TGTGCCAGCAGCTTGGCCTTTAAGATCTCTAACACTGAAGCTTTCTTT,CASSLAFKISNTEAFF
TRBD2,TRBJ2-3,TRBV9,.,TGTGCCAGTAGGACGGGACTAGCGGGGGGAACAGATACGCAGTATTTT,CASRTGLAGGTDTQYF
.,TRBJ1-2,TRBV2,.,TGTGCCAGCAGTGAATCTACGGGATTGAACTATGGCTACACCTTC,CASSESTGLNYGYTF
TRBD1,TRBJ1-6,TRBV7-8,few,TGTGCCAGCAGCGAGGACAGGGGAAATTCACCCCTCCACTTT,CASSEDRGNSPLHF
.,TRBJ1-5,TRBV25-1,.,TGTGCCAGCAGTGAATTTAGGTGGGGGACCGAAAGCAATCAGCCCCAGCATTTT,CASSEFRWGTESNQPQHF
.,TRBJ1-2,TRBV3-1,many,TGTGCCAGCAGCCTATCTGGGGGGGGACTCGGCGGCTACACCTTC,CASSLSGGGLGGYTF
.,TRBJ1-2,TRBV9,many,TGTGCCAGCAGCCTTAAATCAGGGCCGGACTATGGCTACACCTTC,CASSLKSGPDYGYTF
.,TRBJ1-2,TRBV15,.,TGTGCCACCAGCAGAGACAGGGAAGGCTATGGCTACACCTTC,CATSRDREGYGYTF
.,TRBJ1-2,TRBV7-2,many,TGTGCCAGCAGCAGTGGGGGGAGCGGTGGCTACACCTTC,CASSSGGSGGYTF
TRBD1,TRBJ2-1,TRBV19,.,TGTGCCAGTAGTAGTCTCGGGACAGGGAGGGAATTCTTC,CASSSLGTGREFF
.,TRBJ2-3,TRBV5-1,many,TGTGCTAGCAGCTTAGGGGGGACAGATACGCAGTATTTT,CASSLGGTDTQYF
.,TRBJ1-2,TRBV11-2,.,TGTGCCAGCAGCTTAACCCACAACAACTATGGCTACACCTTC,CASSLTHNNYGYTF
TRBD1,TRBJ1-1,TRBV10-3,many,TGTGCCATCAGGGGGGACAGGGGGAACACTGAAGCTTTCTTT,CAIRGDRGNTEAFF
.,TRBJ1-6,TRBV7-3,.,TGCGCCAGCAGCCCAGGGGACAATTCACCCCTCCACTTT,CASSPGDNSPLHF
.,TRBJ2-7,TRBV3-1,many,TGTGCCAGCAGCCACTCCGGATCCTCCTACGAGCAGTACTTC,CASSHSGSSYEQYF
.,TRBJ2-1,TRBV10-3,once,TGTGCCAGCAGTGTCGACGGGAGCTCCTACAATGAGCAGTTCTTC,CASSVDGSSYNEQFF